This TCR beta chain was documented in a study of blood T cell repertoires in COVID-19. Study-level background: Some COVID-19 samples were acute and others convalescent; all came from the United States, Italy and Spain. In each case, the material was cDNA or gDNA derived from T cells, B-cell-depleted T cells, or PBMCs.

In the study's own analysis: It was from reference gene primer amplification that nucleated cell counts were estimated. Generated by immunoSEQ multiplex PCR, the TCRdb table keeps only in-frame clones and is missing some. Clonal size and the V and J genes are those of that table, whereas D and trimming came from the DNA. The sample lists fewer than 80,000 clones; over 70% were seen once. The CDR3 is 14 amino acids. Germline loops: CDR1 SGDLS, CDR2 YYNGEE. The V gene end was trimmed by 3 bases and the J gene end by 6 bases; junction bases not matched to a gene: 5. This TCR was recovered from a man in his sixties with acute or convalescent COVID-19. This chain joins TRBV9 and TRBJ2-2; TRBD1 matches 7 bases. Sequenced sample: peripheral blood. This CDR3 is CASSARQGAGELFF. The CDR3 bases are TGTGCCAGCAGCGCCAGACAGGGAGCCGGGGAGCTGTTTTTT.